The subject of this entry is one T cell receptor beta chain. The antigen is not known. It was by 5' RACE with UMI labels that the TRB cDNA libraries were prepared. Reprocessing the 5' RACE reads, TCRdb reports a single entry for every CDR3 protein and omits DNA. Found here are 100,000 to 150,000 distinct CDR3 sequences; the top ten clones hold nearly 0.5%. The CDR3 runs to 15 residues. CDR1 is LGHNA and CDR2 is YNFKEQ in the germline V gene. This sample stems from a study of CXCR3-negative and CXCR3-positive naive CD8 T cells. Study-wide findings and caveats: Hydrophobicity of TRB CDR3s was greater in CXCR3-positive naive cells than in CXCR3-negative naive cells. Both naive subsets showed comparably high diversity, and memory CD8+ cells showed much lower diversity. Naive cells that were CXCR3-negative or CXCR3-positive used TRBV-TRBJ genes alike, while memory cells diverged.

Input material: naive CXCR3- CD8+ T cells from blood. Specified subset: CD45RO-CCR7+CD27+CD95- naive CD8+ T cells lacking CXCR3 (TNR3-). This TCR was recovered from a human donor in good health. Some clones in this sample may be carry-over from other donors' samples. The chain recombines TRBV4-2 with TRBJ1-2; no DNA is available, so the TRBD1 call from TCRdb remains unchecked. CDR3 region: CASSQDYAGNYGYTF.